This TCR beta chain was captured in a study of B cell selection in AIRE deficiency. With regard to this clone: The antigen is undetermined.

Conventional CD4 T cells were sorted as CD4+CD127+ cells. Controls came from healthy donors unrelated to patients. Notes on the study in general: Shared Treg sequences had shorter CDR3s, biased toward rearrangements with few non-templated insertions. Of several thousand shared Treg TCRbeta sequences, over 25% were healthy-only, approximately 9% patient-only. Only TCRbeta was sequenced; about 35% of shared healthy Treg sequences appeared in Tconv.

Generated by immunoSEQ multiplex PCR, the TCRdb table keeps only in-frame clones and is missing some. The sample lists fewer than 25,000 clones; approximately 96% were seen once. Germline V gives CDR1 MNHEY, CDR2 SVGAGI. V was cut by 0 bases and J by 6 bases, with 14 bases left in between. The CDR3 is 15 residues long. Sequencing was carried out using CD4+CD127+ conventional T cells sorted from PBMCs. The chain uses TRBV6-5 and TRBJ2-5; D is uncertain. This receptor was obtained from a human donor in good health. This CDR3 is CASSYSMDFPKTQYF. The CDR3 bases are TGTGCCAGCAGTTACTCGATGGATTTTCCCAAGACCCAGTACTTC.